This TCR beta chain was found in a study of OX40 agonist ivuxolimab in advanced cancers. Study as a whole: Earlier treatment with anti-PD-1, anti-PD-L1 or anti-CTLA-4 was permitted, and over 35% had received some.

Study outcomes and limitations: Blood T cells, both CD4+ and CD8+, expanded clonally by week 6 at 0.1 to 3.0 mg/kg. The mean number of expanded clones was higher in CD8+ T cells than in CD4+.

A remark on this clone: Its matching antigen is unknown.

The assay was immunoSEQ multiplex PCR, and TCRdb's table has in-frame clones only and misses some. The sample has 45,000 to 60,000 clones, around 93% seen once. The clonotype originates from an adult with an advanced solid tumor such as melanoma, head and neck, liver or kidney cancer. The material sequenced was CD4+ or CD8+ T cells sorted from blood, taken in a trial of the OX40 agonist ivuxolimab.

The CDR3 sequence: CASVDRGSSDTQYF. The CDR3 DNA follows: TGTGCCAGCGTAGACAGGGGATCGTCGGATACGCAGTATTTT. This chain connects TRBV27 to TRBJ2-3, with TRBD1 matching over 8 bases. J gave up 6 bases and V 8 bases, and 10 bases lay outside the gene matches. The CDR3 covers 14 residues. Germline-derived CDR1 and CDR2 are MNHEY and SMNVEV (reference sequence).